The 31 T cell receptor beta chains given below trace back to one sample, sequenced in a study of blood T cell repertoires in COVID-19. Only in-frame clones appear in the TCRdb table, and some are missing; sequencing was by immunoSEQ multiplex PCR. The sample has under 200,000 clones, roughly 80% seen once. Sequenced material: PBMCs or T cells enriched from blood (not recorded which). The receptors come from a woman aged 55-70 years who had recovered from COVID-19.

This clone was found a few times. The chain joins TRBV19 to TRBJ1-5; tentative D call: TRBD1 (6 bases). CDR3 length equals 18 residues. The germline V gene has CDR1 LNHDA and CDR2 SQIVND (reference sequence). Between the trimmed V and J ends, which lost 6 bases and 3 bases, there was a span of 24 bases. Here the CDR3 DNA reads TGTGCCAGTAGCAGAAAGGGGGTGAGGAAGGGCAACAATCAGCCCCAGCATTTT. Encoded protein: CASSRKGVRKGNNQPQHF. The full variable domain, rest sourced from reference TRBV19 and TRBJ1-5, is DGGITQSPKYLFRKEGQNVTLSCEQNLNHDAMYWYRQDPGQGLRLIYYSQIVNDFQKGDIAEGYSVSREKKESFPLTVTSAQKNPTAFYLCASSRKGVRKGNNQPQHFGDGTRLSIL.

This chain connects TRBV6-5 to TRBJ1-1; TRBD1 might be the D (5 bases). The germline V gene encodes CDR1 MNHEY and CDR2 SVGAGI. Trimming removed 10 bases from V and 1 base from J, with 13 bases in between. The CDR3 covers 13 residues. CDR3 nucleotide sequence: TGTGCCACCTCAGGGAGGGGGAACACTGAAGCTTTCTTT. The encoded protein is CATSGRGNTEAFF.

The V gene is TRBV24-1, the J gene TRBJ2-3; D may be TRBD2 (6 bases). Trimming took 5 bases from V and 2 from J, leaving 10 bases between them. This CDR3 region has 14 residues. Germline V gene lookup returns CDR1 KGHDR and CDR2 SFDVKD. The CDR3 here is CATSAGTYTDTQYF. CDR3 bases: TGTGCCACCAGTGCAGGGACTTACACAGATACGCAGTATTTT.

The chain links TRBV5-1 to TRBJ2-2; TRBD2 is a possible D gene (6 bases). This CDR3 spans 18 amino acids. Germline V gene lookup returns CDR1 SGHRS and CDR2 YFSETQ. V was cut by 0 bases and J by 0 bases, with 15 bases left in between. CDR3 DNA sequence: TGCGCCAGCAGCTTGGAAGGACTACTTTTTTCGAACACCGGGGAGCTGTTTTTT. This sequence encodes CASSLEGLLFSNTGELFF.

This clone has a single count. The gene calls are TRBV18 and TRBJ1-5, with D unclear. CDR3 length: 16 residues. The germline V gene has CDR1 KGHSH and CDR2 LQKENI. The ends were cut back, 3 bases at V and 4 bases at J, with 16 bases in the middle. The CDR3 coding sequence is TGTGCCAGCTCACCGAGTACCGTAGCTAATAATCAGCCCCAGCATTTT. Encoded protein: CASSPSTVANNQPQHF.

This clone was detected a few times. The genes are TRBV7-2 and TRBJ1-2; no firm D call. The V gene lost 5 bases and the J gene lost 5 bases, with 12 bases spanning the gap. The CDR3 extends over 13 amino acids. Germline CDR1 reads SGHTA; CDR2 reads FQGNSA. CDR3 protein: CASSQREVYGYTF. The CDR3 nucleotides read TGTGCCAGCAGCCAAAGAGAGGTTTATGGCTACACCTTC.

The V gene is TRBV9, the J gene TRBJ2-7; maybe TRBD2 (5 bases). The V end lost 0 bases, the J end lost 1 base, and 11 bases lay between the germline ends. The CDR3 totals 15 residues. The germline V gene encodes CDR1 SGDLS and CDR2 YYNGEE. The CDR3 loop is CASSVGTDVSYEQYF. Written as DNA, the CDR3 is TGTGCCAGCAGCGTAGGGACTGACGTATCCTACGAGCAGTACTTC.

This clone was recorded only once. The chain joins TRBV15 to TRBJ2-4, with TRBD2 identical over 8 bases. Per germline, CDR1 LNHNV and CDR2 YYDKDF (reference sequence). J was trimmed by 8 bases and V by 0 bases; bases with no gene match: 6. The CDR3 extends over 15 amino acids. The CDR3 coding sequence is TGTGCCACCAGCAGAGAACGGGGGGGTAGCGACATTCAGTACTTC. This sequence encodes CATSRERGGSDIQYF. Supplemented by reference TRBV15 and TRBJ2-4, the full variable domain reads DAMVIQNPRYQVTQFGKPVTLSCSQTLNHNVMYWYQQKSSQAPKLLFHYYDKDFNNEADTPDNFQSRRPNTSFCFLDIRSPGLGDTAMYLCATSRERGGSDIQYFGAGTRLSVL.

The rearrangement joins TRBV7-2 to TRBJ1-5; 11 nucleotides align to TRBD1. V shed 5 bases and J 4 bases; nucleotides not matched to a gene: 7. The CDR3 has 16 residues. Germline assignment: CDR1 SGHTA and CDR2 FQGNSA. CDR3 residues: CASSRMGQGGNQPQHF. The CDR3 coding sequence is TGTGCCAGCAGCCGTATGGGACAGGGGGGGAATCAGCCCCAGCATTTT.

Here the CDR3 DNA reads TGTGCCAGCAGCAGCGGGGGGGGCTACAATGAGCAGTTCTTC. Translation gives CASSSGGGYNEQFF. The chain uses TRBV27 and TRBJ2-1, with TRBD2 matching over 10 bases. This CDR3 is 14 amino acids long. Germline V CDR1 and CDR2: MNHEY, SMNVEV (reference sequence). V shed 6 bases, J shed 3 bases, and the junction held 2 bases outside the gene matches.

The genes are TRBV7-2 and TRBJ1-1, with 8 positions matching TRBD1. The CDR3 is 14 amino acids. V dropped 5 bases and J dropped 10; count of bases not matched to a gene: 12. The germline CDR1 and CDR2 sequences are SGHTA and FQGNSA. CDR3 DNA sequence: TGTGCCAGCAGCGCAAGGGGAGGACAGGGAATAGCTTTCTTT. As protein: CASSARGGQGIAFF. The full variable domain, its missing parts supplied by reference TRBV7-2 and TRBJ1-1, is GAGVSQSPSNKVTEKGKDVELRCDPISGHTALYWYRQSLGQGLEFLIYFQGNSAPDKSGLPSDRFSAERTGGSVSTLTIQRTQQEDSAVYLCASSARGGQGIAFFGQGTRLTVV.

The genes are TRBV5-6 and TRBJ1-2; D gene uncertain. The CDR3 is made up of 14 amino acids. Trimming shortened V by 3 bases and J by 4 bases, and 13 bases separated the two germline ends. Germline CDR1 reads SGHDT; CDR2 reads YYEEEE. The CDR3, as DNA: TGTGCCAGCAGCTCCGAGCACAGCTTCTATGGCTACACCTTC. Translation gives CASSSEHSFYGYTF.

The chain recombines TRBV12-3 or TRBV12-4 with TRBJ2-1; D ambiguous. The CDR3 is made up of 13 amino acids. V shed 4 bases and J shed 7 bases, with 11 bases lying between them. The CDR3 sequence: CASSYSRRNEQFF. CDR3 DNA sequence: TGTGCCAGCAGTTACTCGAGGCGGAATGAGCAGTTCTTC.

This rearrangement joins TRBV27 to TRBJ2-7; TRBD2 aligns across 7 bases. The J segment lost 2 bases and the V segment lost 4 bases, leaving 2 bases of the junction unmatched. CDR1 and CDR2 from the germline V gene are MNHEY and SMNVEV (reference sequence). CDR3 length equals 13 residues. The CDR3 sequence: CASSYGTTYEQYF. The CDR3 DNA sequence: TGTGCCAGCAGTTACGGGACTACCTACGAGCAGTACTTC.

The DNA for the CDR3 is TGCAGCGTTGAAATCCTGGACAGGGGGCCCGGGGAGCTGTTTTTT. Its translation is CSVEILDRGPGELFF. The chain combines TRBV29-1 with TRBJ2-2; 11 positions match TRBD1. Germline V CDR1 and CDR2: SQVTM, ANQGSEA. The CDR3 length is 15 residues. V trimming: 2 bases; J trimming: 6 bases; junction bases outside the gene matches: 5.

This clone was seen once. The rearrangement uses TRBV3-1 (or the pseudogene TRBV3-2) and TRBJ2-4, with 9 bases matching TRBD2. CDR1 and CDR2 (germline): LGHDT, YNNKEL (reference sequence). The CDR3 spans 15 residues. V was pared by 6 bases and J by 0 bases, with 3 bases of the junction left unmatched. CDR3 loop: CASRGGGAAKNIQYF. Written as DNA, the CDR3 is TGTGCCAGCAGGGGCGGGGGGGCAGCCAAAAACATTCAGTACTTC.

A single count supports this clone. This chain connects TRBV3-1 (or the pseudogene TRBV3-2) to TRBJ2-3, with D possibly being TRBD2 (6 bases). CDR3 length: 14 residues. Germline V CDR1 and CDR2: LGHDT, YNNKEL (reference sequence). The germline V and J ends were trimmed by 1 base and 6 bases, with 11 bases remaining between them. The CDR3 nucleotides read TGTGCCAGCAGCCAAGTAGCGGCGTCCGATACGCAGTATTTT. This sequence encodes CASSQVAASDTQYF.

This chain uses TRBV30 with TRBJ1-2, with D possibly TRBD1 on 6 matching bases. This CDR3 is 12 amino acids long. Trimming cost V 3 bases and J 9 bases, with 14 bases left between them. CDR1 is GTSNPN, CDR2 SVGIG, per germline (reference sequence). The CDR3 DNA is TGTGCCTGGAGGACAGGTGCATCGAGCTACACCTTC. Encoded protein: CAWRTGASSYTF.

This rearrangement joins TRBV2 to TRBJ2-7; maybe TRBD2 (6 bases). Germline V gene data show CDR1 as SNHLY and CDR2 as FYNNEI. The CDR3 has 14 amino acids. V was clipped by 3 bases and J by 3 bases, with 12 bases between them. Written as DNA, the CDR3 is TGTGCCAGCAGTGATGGGGGGTATGTCTACGAGCAGTACTTC. Protein product: CASSDGGYVYEQYF. Variable domain in full (rest from reference TRBV2 and TRBJ2-7): EPEVTQTPSHQVTQMGQEVILRCVPISNHLYFYWYRQILGQKVEFLVSFYNNEISEKSEIFDDQFSVERPDGSNFTLKIRSTKLEDSAMYFCASSDGGYVYEQYFGPGTRLTVT.

The chain has TRBV11-2 and TRBJ2-7, with D unclear. The CDR3 contains 15 residues. Trimming stripped 3 bases from V and 2 bases from J, with 14 bases between. Germline loops: CDR1 SGHAT, CDR2 FQNNGV. CDR3 sequence: CASSFSSSTTYEQYF. DNA for the CDR3: TGTGCCAGCAGCTTTTCCAGTTCGACAACCTACGAGCAGTACTTC.

The gene calls are TRBV11-2 and TRBJ2-7, with 7 bases identical to TRBD2. The CDR3 extends over 16 amino acids. V lost 0 bases, J lost 3 bases, and 8 bases stayed unmatched. In germline, CDR1 is SGHAT, CDR2 FQNNGV. The CDR3 coding sequence is TGTGCCAGCAGCTTAGATCTGGCTAGCGGAAACTACGAGCAGTACTTC. It codes for CASSLDLASGNYEQYF.

The rearrangement links TRBV30 to TRBJ1-2; no reliable D call. Trimming took off 2 bases at V and 6 bases at J, with 13 bases between the two ends. Germline assignment: CDR1 GTSNPN and CDR2 SVGIG (reference sequence). The CDR3 is 13 residues long. CDR3 DNA: TGTGCCTGGAGTTCGGGGTCGGGGAATGGCTACACCTTC. It translates to CAWSSGSGNGYTF.

The rearrangement joins TRBV10-3 to TRBJ2-2, with 11 bases matching TRBD2. V shed 2 bases and J 0 bases; nucleotides not matched to a gene: 5. This CDR3 region has 18 residues. Germline V gene lookup returns CDR1 ENHRY and CDR2 SYGVKD. DNA for the CDR3: TGTGCCATCAGTGAGGCTAGCGGGGGGACCGCGAACACCGGGGAGCTGTTTTTT. Translation: CAISEASGGTANTGELFF.

The V call is TRBV27, the J call TRBJ1-1, with a tentative D call TRBD1 (6 bases). Trimming removed 5 bases from V and 5 bases from J, with 12 bases in between. Germline values: CDR1 MNHEY, CDR2 SMNVEV (reference sequence). There are 13 residues in the CDR3. The CDR3 is CASSIDRSTEAFF. CDR3 sequence (DNA): TGTGCCAGCAGTATCGACAGGAGTACTGAAGCTTTCTTT.

The J gene is TRBJ2-1, the V gene TRBV20-1; the match to TRBD2 covers 14 bases. V shed 3 bases, J shed 7 bases, and the junction held 2 bases outside the gene matches. Germline values: CDR1 DFQATT, CDR2 SNEGSKA (reference sequence). CDR3 length: 14 residues. CDR3 in amino acids: CSASRTSGGNEQFF. The DNA of the CDR3 is TGCAGTGCTAGTAGGACTAGCGGGGGGAATGAGCAGTTCTTC.

This clone was seen many times. The V and J genes are TRBV3-1 (or the pseudogene TRBV3-2) and TRBJ1-1; the D is unclear. V gave up 6 bases and J gave up 2 bases, with 16 bases separating them. The CDR3 consists of 15 residues. Germline loops: CDR1 LGHDT, CDR2 YNNKEL (reference sequence). The CDR3 DNA follows: TGTGCCAGCAGTCGACTCTTTACGGCAAACACTGAAGCTTTCTTT. Its translation is CASSRLFTANTEAFF.

This clone came up a few times. The J gene is TRBJ1-4, the V gene TRBV2; no firm D call. The germline CDR1 and CDR2 sequences are SNHLY and FYNNEI. This CDR3 has 16 residues. V was pared by 4 bases and J by 5 bases, with 17 bases between. The CDR3 sequence is CASSAAYSTGNEKLFF. For the CDR3, the DNA is TGTGCCAGCAGTGCGGCGTACTCGACGGGAAATGAAAAACTGTTTTTT.

The V gene is TRBV6-4, the J gene TRBJ1-6; D is ambiguous. Germline V gene lookup returns CDR1 MRHNA and CDR2 SNTAGT. There are 17 residues in the CDR3. V lost 6 bases, J lost 6 bases, and 21 bases lay in between. This chain's CDR3 is CASRALRRDKGNSPLHF. The CDR3 DNA sequence: TGTGCCAGCAGAGCTCTTCGGCGGGATAAAGGTAATTCACCCCTCCACTTT.

As DNA, the CDR3 is TGTGCCAGAAGCTTGAAGGAGTGGGGCGAGACCCAGTACTTC. Protein product: CARSLKEWGETQYF. This rearrangement joins TRBV5-3 to TRBJ2-5; a possible D gene is TRBD1 (5 bases). TRBV5-3 is recorded as an ORF, its role being uncertain. The CDR3 is 14 amino acids. Trimming removed 1 base at V and 5 bases at J, with 12 bases between.

The rearrangement links TRBV2 to TRBJ1-5; no clear D gene. V shed 6 bases and J shed 2 bases, with 14 bases lying between them. Germline CDR1 SNHLY, CDR2 FYNNEI. CDR3 size: 15 residues. The CDR3 region has the DNA TGTGCCAGCAGGGAATCTCCGGCGGGCAATCAGCCCCAGCATTTT. Translating it yields CASRESPAGNQPQHF.

The chain recombines TRBV6-2 or TRBV6-3 with TRBJ1-4; a possible D gene is TRBD1 (5 bases). The germline V gene has CDR1 MNHEY and CDR2 SVGEGT. The CDR3 is 14 amino acids. Trimming removed 2 bases at V and 7 bases at J, with 11 bases between. CDR3 bases: TGTGCCAGCAGTTACGGGGGGTCCAGTGAAAAACTGTTTTTT. The encoded protein is CASSYGGSSEKLFF.